These T cell receptor beta chains were read from a single sample in a study. TCRdb called the RT-PCR reads again in MiXCR, with one record for every CDR3 protein. The repertoire includes hundreds of thousands of distinct CDR3 sequences, 14% of them detected once, and about 3.9% sits in the top ten. Sequencing used memory CD4+ T cells from blood. These receptors all come from a female donor in good health, serving as a healthy control. The CDR3 runs from the conserved cysteine through the conserved F or W. Each record gives: D gene, CDR3 length, V gene, J gene, clone size, CDR3 protein, CDR3 DNA. The D gene is left open where the match is weak. Size values are once, few and many counts, or a class for expanded clones, and some rows have none.

>NA|14|TRBV5-6|TRBJ1-1|NA
CASSLNPTNTEAFF
TGTGCCAGCAGCTTGAACCCAACGAACACTGAAGCTTTCTTT
>NA|13|TRBV7-6|TRBJ1-4|NA
CASSLDGREKLFF
TGTGCCAGCAGCTTAGACGGCCGCGAAAAACTGTTTTTT
>NA|13|TRBV28|TRBJ1-1|NA
CATHSAMNTEAFF
TGTGCCACTCATTCGGCCATGAACACTGAAGCTTTCTTT
>TRBD2|14|TRBV10-2|TRBJ2-3|few
CASSRAGETDTQYF
TGCGCCAGCTCGAGGGCGGGGGAGACAGATACGCAGTATTTT
>TRBD1|15|TRBV6-6|TRBJ1-5|NA
CASRGQGVSNQPQHF
TGTGCCAGCAGGGGACAGGGTGTAAGCAATCAGCCCCAGCATTTT
>TRBD1|16|TRBV5-1|TRBJ1-1|NA
CASSLVRDSKGTEAFF
TGCGCCAGCAGCTTGGTCCGGGACAGTAAAGGGACTGAAGCTTTCTTT
>NA|15|TRBV5-1|TRBJ1-1|NA
CASSFGGVDGTEAFF
TGCGCCAGCAGCTTCGGGGGCGTGGACGGCACTGAAGCTTTCTTT
>TRBD1|13|TRBV6-1|TRBJ2-5|few
CASRSTGAETQYF
TGTGCCAGCAGAAGCACAGGGGCAGAGACCCAGTACTTC
>NA|15|TRBV28|TRBJ2-7|few
CASSLLVSSGYEQYF
TGTGCCAGCAGTTTACTGGTCAGTTCGGGCTACGAGCAGTACTTC
>TRBD2|13|TRBV6-1|TRBJ2-2|NA
CASSGTRTGELFF
TGTGCCAGCAGTGGGACTAGAACTGGGGAGCTGTTTTTT
>NA|14|TRBV4-3|TRBJ2-1|many
CASSVRVGSNEQFF
TGCGCCAGCAGCGTCAGGGTCGGGAGTAATGAGCAGTTCTTC
>NA|15|TRBV5-5|TRBJ2-7|few
CASSLESWAEYEQYF
TGTGCCAGCAGCTTGGAATCCTGGGCAGAGTACGAGCAGTACTTC
>TRBD1|13|TRBV20-1|TRBJ2-3|NA
CSAWGQGADTQYF
TGCAGTGCCTGGGGACAGGGGGCAGATACGCAGTATTTT
>NA|14|TRBV9|TRBJ2-7|NA
CASSVGQVSYEQYF
TGTGCCAGCAGCGTAGGACAGGTCTCCTACGAGCAGTACTTC
>NA|15|TRBV5-6|TRBJ2-3|many
CASSLNPSRTDTQYF
TGTGCCAGCAGCTTGAACCCTAGCCGCACAGATACGCAGTATTTT
>NA|13|TRBV20-1|TRBJ2-2|NA
CSAWGRVSGELFF
TGCAGTGCCTGGGGCAGGGTCTCCGGGGAGCTGTTTTTT
>NA|15|TRBV5-6|TRBJ2-5|few
CASSFLQRAKETQYF
TGTGCCAGCAGCTTCTTACAGAGAGCCAAAGAGACCCAGTACTTC
>TRBD2|14|TRBV20-1|TRBJ2-7|NA
CSALSGRAYYEQYF
TGCAGTGCCCTTAGCGGGAGGGCTTATTACGAGCAGTACTTC
>NA|14|TRBV28|TRBJ1-2|few
CASRGTPPDYGYTF
TGTGCCAGCAGGGGGACACCACCAGACTATGGCTACACCTTC
>NA|14|TRBV27|TRBJ2-5|many
CASSLFGSQETQYF
TGTGCCAGCAGTTTATTCGGGTCCCAAGAGACCCAGTACTTC
>NA|15|TRBV4-2|TRBJ1-2|NA
CASSQEVYQNYGYTF
TGTGCCAGCAGCCAAGAAGTTTATCAGAACTATGGCTACACCTTC
>TRBD1|15|TRBV12-3/TRBV12-4|TRBJ1-2|NA
CASSLRTGVNYGYTF
TGTGCCAGCAGTTTAAGGACAGGGGTCAACTATGGCTACACCTTC
>TRBD2|14|TRBV3-1|TRBJ2-5|NA
CASSLAGALETQYF
TGTGCCAGCAGCTTAGCGGGAGCGCTAGAGACCCAGTACTTC
>TRBD2|18|TRBV6-5|TRBJ2-1|few
CASSRTSGSNRLYNEQFF
TGTGCCAGCAGCCGGACTAGCGGGAGTAATAGGCTCTACAATGAGCAGTTCTTC
>NA|14|TRBV7-9|TRBJ2-7|few
CASSLGHASYEQYF
TGTGCCAGCAGCTTAGGTCATGCCTCCTACGAGCAGTACTTC
>NA|14|TRBV27|TRBJ1-1|NA
CASSPGGFGTEAFF
TGTGCCAGCAGCCCGGGGGGGTTTGGCACTGAAGCTTTCTTT
>NA|15|TRBV9|TRBJ2-7|NA
CASSVALSPPYEQYF
TGTGCCAGCAGCGTAGCTTTGAGCCCCCCCTACGAGCAGTACTTC
>TRBD1|13|TRBV5-1|TRBJ1-2|once
CASSLTGVSGYTF
TGCGCCAGCAGCTTGACAGGGGTGAGTGGCTACACCTTC
>NA|15|TRBV5-1|TRBJ2-1|few
CASSFSETSYNEQFF
TGCGCCAGCAGCTTTTCTGAAACCTCCTACAATGAGCAGTTCTTC
>TRBD1|14|TRBV20-1|TRBJ1-2|few
CSARGDRRGYGYTF
TGCAGTGCTAGAGGGGACAGGCGGGGCTATGGCTACACCTTC
>NA|15|TRBV7-9|TRBJ2-1|few
CASTSKGGPYNEQFF
TGTGCCAGCACCTCTAAGGGGGGGCCCTACAATGAGCAGTTCTTC
>TRBD1|16|TRBV6-6|TRBJ1-5|NA
CASRGQGEYSNQPQHF
TGTGCCAGCAGGGGACAGGGGGAGTATAGCAATCAGCCCCAGCATTTT
>TRBD2|13|TRBV27|TRBJ2-7|few
CASRVGLEGEQYF
TGTGCCAGCAGAGTAGGACTAGAGGGGGAGCAGTACTTC
>TRBD2|15|TRBV5-4|TRBJ2-1|NA
CASSRTGLDTNEQFF
TGTGCCAGCAGCCGTACGGGACTAGATACGAATGAGCAGTTCTTC
>NA|14|TRBV12-3/TRBV12-4|TRBJ1-5|NA
CASSLWQHNQPQHF
TGTGCCAGCAGTTTATGGCAGCACAATCAGCCCCAGCATTTT
>NA|13|TRBV30|TRBJ2-1|few
CAWSVNRINEQFF
TGTGCCTGGAGTGTAAACAGAATCAATGAGCAGTTCTTC
>TRBD2|15|TRBV10-3|TRBJ2-1|many
CAIRVTGTSGHEQFF
TGTGCCATCAGGGTAACCGGGACTAGCGGACATGAGCAGTTCTTC
>NA|15|TRBV21-1|TRBJ1-5|NA
CASSKYSPCGQPQHF
TGTGCCAGCAGCAAGTACTCTCCCTGTGGGCAGCCCCAGCATTTT
>NA|14|TRBV9|TRBJ2-1|few
CASSVGGKDNEQFF
TGTGCCAGCAGCGTAGGCGGGAAAGACAATGAGCAGTTCTTC
>TRBD1|15|TRBV7-8|TRBJ1-2|few
CASSLADRGSGGYTF
TGTGCCAGCAGCTTAGCGGACAGGGGGTCGGGCGGCTACACCTTC
>NA|14|TRBV29-1|TRBJ1-4|many
CSVEDRQGSEKLFF
TGCAGCGTTGAAGATCGGCAGGGTAGTGAAAAACTGTTTTTT
>NA|14|TRBV5-6|TRBJ1-1|NA
CASSLDPTSAEAFF
TGTGCCAGCAGCTTGGACCCGACGAGCGCTGAAGCTTTCTTT
>NA|13|TRBV5-1|TRBJ2-3|many
CASSEKSTDTQYF
TGCGCCAGCAGCGAGAAAAGCACAGATACGCAGTATTTT
>NA|15|TRBV9|TRBJ2-3|few
CASSDGTTSTDTQYF
TGTGCCAGCAGCGACGGGACAACTAGCACAGATACGCAGTATTTT
>NA|12|TRBV18|TRBJ1-6|NA
CASSPPGGPLHF
TGTGCCAGCTCACCACCGGGGGGCCCCCTCCACTTT
>NA|15|TRBV6-1|TRBJ2-7|NA
CASSARDLSSYEQYF
TGTGCCAGCAGTGCCCGGGACCTCAGCTCCTACGAGCAGTACTTC
>TRBD2|15|TRBV5-4|TRBJ2-2|few
CASSTLTSATGELFF
TGTGCCAGCAGCACCTTGACTAGCGCTACCGGGGAGCTGTTTTTT
>NA|18|TRBV7-3|TRBJ2-3|many
CASSLRSSGLTLGDTQYF
TGTGCCAGCAGCTTAAGGTCATCGGGACTCACTTTGGGAGATACGCAGTATTTT
>NA|14|TRBV7-9|TRBJ2-3|many
CASSFGQSTDTQYF
TGTGCCAGCAGTTTCGGACAGAGCACAGATACGCAGTATTTT
>TRBD1|14|TRBV30|TRBJ1-1|many
CAWSVRTGGAEAFF
TGTGCCTGGAGTGTACGTACAGGGGGGGCTGAAGCTTTCTTT
>NA|14|TRBV6-2/TRBV6-3|TRBJ2-3|NA
CASSYLPDTDTQYF
TGTGCCAGCAGTTACCTTCCTGACACAGATACGCAGTATTTT
>TRBD2|20|TRBV7-2|TRBJ2-4|NA
CASIPDPGLAGLLAKNIQYF
TGTGCCAGCATCCCAGACCCAGGACTAGCGGGGCTCCTAGCCAAAAACATTCAGTACTTC
>NA|14|TRBV9|TRBJ1-5|NA
CASSVGGAGQPQHF
TGTGCCAGCAGCGTAGGTGGGGCGGGTCAGCCCCAGCATTTT
>NA|14|TRBV20-1|TRBJ2-2|NA
CSAEGIRSTGELFF
TGCAGTGCCGAGGGGATAAGGAGCACCGGGGAGCTGTTTTTT
>NA|13|TRBV5-5|TRBJ2-7|NA
CASSFISSYEQYF
TGTGCCAGCAGCTTTATTAGCTCCTACGAGCAGTACTTC
>TRBD1|15|TRBV18|TRBJ1-1|few
CASSLLDDRGRGAFF
TGTGCCAGCTCACTATTAGATGACAGGGGGCGCGGAGCTTTCTTT
>TRBD1|15|TRBV7-3|TRBJ2-1|NA
CASSWGQGAENEQFF
TGTGCCAGCAGCTGGGGACAGGGGGCTGAAAATGAGCAGTTCTTC